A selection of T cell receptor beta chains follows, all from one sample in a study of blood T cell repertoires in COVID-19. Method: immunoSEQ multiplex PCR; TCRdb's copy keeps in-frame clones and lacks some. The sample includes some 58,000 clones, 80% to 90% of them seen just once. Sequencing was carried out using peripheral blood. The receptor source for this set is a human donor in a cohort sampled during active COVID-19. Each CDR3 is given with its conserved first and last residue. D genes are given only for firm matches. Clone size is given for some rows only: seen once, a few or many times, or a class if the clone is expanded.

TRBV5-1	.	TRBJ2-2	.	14	CASTESLGTGELFF	TGCGCCAGCACGGAGAGCCTGGGCACCGGGGAGCTGTTTTTT
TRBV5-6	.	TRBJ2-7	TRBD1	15	CASSLGGTGGAEQYF	TGTGCCAGCAGCTTGGGAGGGACAGGGGGCGCCGAGCAGTACTTC
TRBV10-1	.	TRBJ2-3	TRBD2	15	CASSSGTSGGDTQYF	TGCGCCAGCAGTTCCGGGACTAGCGGTGGGGATACGCAGTATTTT
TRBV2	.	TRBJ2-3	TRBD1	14	CASMRTGTTDTQYF	TGTGCCAGCATGAGGACAGGGACCACAGATACGCAGTATTTT
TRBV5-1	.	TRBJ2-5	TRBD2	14	CASIGAGEGETQYF	TGCGCCAGCATCGGAGCGGGAGAAGGGGAGACCCAGTACTTC
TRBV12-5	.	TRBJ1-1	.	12	CASVTYDTEAFF	TGTGCTAGTGTGACTTATGACACTGAAGCTTTCTTT
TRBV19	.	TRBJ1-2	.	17	CASSIELKTGHWYGYTF	TGTGCCAGTAGTATAGAACTAAAAACAGGTCACTGGTATGGCTACACCTTC
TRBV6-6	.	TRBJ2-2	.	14	CASALTGGLEELFF	TGTGCCAGCGCCCTGACTGGGGGGTTAGAGGAGCTGTTTTTT
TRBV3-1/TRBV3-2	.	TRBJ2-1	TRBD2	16	CASSRISGGAYNEQFF	TGTGCCAGCAGCCGAATTAGCGGGGGGGCGTACAATGAGCAGTTCTTC
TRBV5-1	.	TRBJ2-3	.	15	CASSLEGRVADTQYF	TGCGCCAGCAGCTTGGAGGGCAGGGTGGCAGATACGCAGTATTTT
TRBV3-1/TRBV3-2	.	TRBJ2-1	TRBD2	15	CASSQEGLAGAGQFF	TGTGCCAGCAGCCAAGAGGGGCTAGCGGGAGCGGGGCAGTTCTTC
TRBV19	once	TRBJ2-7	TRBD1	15	CASSIDRERKGEQYF	TGTGCCAGTAGTATTGACAGGGAGAGGAAGGGCGAGCAGTACTTC
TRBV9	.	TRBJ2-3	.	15	CASSVLMSGTDTQYF	TGTGCCAGCAGCGTCCTGATGTCGGGCACAGATACGCAGTATTTT
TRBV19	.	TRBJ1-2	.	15	CASNRVGGRRDGYTF	TGTGCCAGTAATCGAGTCGGAGGGAGAAGAGATGGCTACACCTTC
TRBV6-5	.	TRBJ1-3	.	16	CASSYGQGFSGNTIYF	TGTGCCAGCAGTTACGGCCAGGGATTCTCTGGAAACACCATATATTTT
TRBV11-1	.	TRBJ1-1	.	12	CASSFIYTEAFF	TGTGCCAGCAGCTTTATTTACACTGAAGCTTTCTTT
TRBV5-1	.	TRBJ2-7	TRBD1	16	CASSTTTGTGGYEQYF	TGCGCCAGCAGCACCACGACCGGGACAGGGGGATACGAGCAGTACTTC
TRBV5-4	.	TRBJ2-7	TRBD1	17	CASSLGQGASREDEQYF	TGTGCCAGCAGCTTGGGACAGGGGGCATCACGCGAGGATGAGCAGTACTTC
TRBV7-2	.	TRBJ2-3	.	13	CASSLEVRDTQYF	TGTGCCAGCAGCTTAGAAGTTCGGGATACGCAGTATTTT
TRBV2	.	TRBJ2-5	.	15	CASSVWGGSGETQYF	TGTGCCAGCAGTGTCTGGGGGGGCAGCGGAGAGACCCAGTACTTC
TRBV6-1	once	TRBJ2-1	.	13	CASSEGDWAIQFF	TGTGCCAGCAGTGAAGGAGATTGGGCGATTCAGTTCTTC
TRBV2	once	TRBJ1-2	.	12	CASGAGFYGYTF	TGTGCCAGCGGTGCGGGGTTTTATGGCTACACCTTC
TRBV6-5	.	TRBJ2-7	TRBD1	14	CASMSTGSSYEQYF	TGTGCCAGCATGTCGACAGGGAGTTCCTACGAGCAGTACTTC
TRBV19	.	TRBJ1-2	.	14	CASRPPGGLSGYTF	TGTGCCAGTAGGCCCCCCGGGGGGCTCAGTGGCTACACCTTC
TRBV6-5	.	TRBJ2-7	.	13	CASSLQGNHEQYF	TGTGCCAGCAGTCTACAGGGTAACCACGAGCAGTACTTC
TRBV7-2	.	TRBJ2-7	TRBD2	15	CASSQDRGGFYEQYF	TGTGCCAGCAGCCAAGATCGCGGGGGTTTCTACGAGCAGTACTTC
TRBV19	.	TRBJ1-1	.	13	CASSIGARDEAFF	TGTGCCAGTAGTATAGGCGCGAGGGATGAAGCTTTCTTT
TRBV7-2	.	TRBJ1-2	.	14	CASSLTAMMNGYTF	TGTGCCAGCAGCCTGACAGCGATGATGAATGGCTACACCTTC
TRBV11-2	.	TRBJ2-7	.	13	CASSPAGGPEQYF	TGTGCCAGCAGCCCTGCCGGGGGGCCCGAGCAGTACTTC
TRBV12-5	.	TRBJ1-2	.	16	CASGLDTLSYNYGYTF	TGTGCTAGTGGTTTGGACACCCTCTCTTATAACTATGGCTACACCTTC
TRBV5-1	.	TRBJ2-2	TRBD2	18	CASSLGLAAGTNTGELFF	TGCGCCAGCAGCTTGGGACTAGCGGCTGGAACGAACACCGGGGAGCTGTTTTTT
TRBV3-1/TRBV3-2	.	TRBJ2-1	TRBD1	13	CASSPNRGNEQFF	TGTGCCAGCAGCCCGAACAGGGGCAATGAGCAGTTCTTC
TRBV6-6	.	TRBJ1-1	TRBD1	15	CASSDRQGVNTEAFF	TGTGCCAGCAGTGACAGACAGGGGGTGAACACTGAAGCTTTCTTT
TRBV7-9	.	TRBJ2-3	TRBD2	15	CASSFTRGDTDTQYF	TGTGCCAGCAGCTTTACGCGGGGGGACACAGATACGCAGTATTTT
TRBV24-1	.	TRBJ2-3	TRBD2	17	CATSDSGERGSTDTQYF	TGTGCCACCAGTGATTCCGGGGAGCGGGGTTCCACAGATACGCAGTATTTT
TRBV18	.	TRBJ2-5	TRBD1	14	CASSPGQGGETQYF	TGTGCCAGCTCACCAGGACAGGGAGGAGAGACCCAGTACTTC